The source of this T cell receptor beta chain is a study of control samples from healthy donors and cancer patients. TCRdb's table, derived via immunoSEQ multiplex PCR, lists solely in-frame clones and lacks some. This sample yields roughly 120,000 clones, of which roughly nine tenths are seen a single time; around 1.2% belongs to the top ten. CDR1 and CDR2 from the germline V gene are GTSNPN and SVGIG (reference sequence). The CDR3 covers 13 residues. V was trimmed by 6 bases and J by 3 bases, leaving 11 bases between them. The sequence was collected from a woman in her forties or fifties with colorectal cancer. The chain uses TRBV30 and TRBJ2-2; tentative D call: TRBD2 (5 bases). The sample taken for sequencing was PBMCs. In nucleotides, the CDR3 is TGTGCCTGCGACCCCGGGGACACCGGGGAGCTGTTTTTT. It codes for CACDPGDTGELFF.